These 8 T cell receptor beta chains share one sample of origin, sequenced in a study of CD8 T cells in ankylosing spondylitis. These TCRs' antigens remain unknown. Overall study results and limits: The study identified a TCR beta motif of roughly eight highly homologous variants that appeared characteristic of ankylosing spondylitis blood.

In TCRdb, the 5' RACE reads were re-called with MiXCR into one record per CDR3 protein. The table includes about 450,000 distinct CDR3 sequences, about 24% detected once. The specimen was blood, either unsorted or a sorted T cell fraction (not recorded which). The receptor set was obtained from a male donor with ankylosing spondylitis.

This clonotype showed up just a few times. This rearrangement joins TRBV7-9 to TRBJ2-6; D is perhaps TRBD2 (6 bases). V was cut by 5 bases and J by 4 bases, with 12 bases left in between. Germline V gene data show CDR1 as SEHNR and CDR2 as FQNEAQ (reference sequence). The CDR3 totals 15 residues. CDR3 loop: CASSLGTPGANVLTF. The DNA for the CDR3 is TGTGCCAGCAGCCTCGGGACTCCAGGGGCCAACGTCCTGACTTTC.

This clonotype came up a few times. This chain uses TRBV20-1 with TRBJ2-5, with 12 bases identical to TRBD2. Germline loops: CDR1 DFQATT, CDR2 SNEGSKA (reference sequence). V lost 6 bases to trimming and J lost 0 bases; unmatched junction nucleotides: 8. The CDR3 loop spans 16 amino acids. CDR3 loop: CSAPRLAGAYQETQYF. The CDR3 DNA is TGCAGTGCCCCCCGACTAGCGGGAGCGTACCAAGAGACCCAGTACTTC.

This clonotype was seen more than once but under ten times. This chain links TRBV5-1 with TRBJ2-1, with D possibly being TRBD1 (5 bases). Deletions cut 5 bases from V and 10 bases from J, with 13 bases between. Germline V gene data show CDR1 as SGHRS and CDR2 as YFSETQ. CDR3 length equals 12 residues. The CDR3 region is CASRLDSYEQFF. CDR3 nucleotide sequence: TGCGCCAGCAGACTCGACAGTTACGAGCAGTTCTTC.

The rearrangement joins TRBV7-9 to TRBJ2-4; unclear D gene. The CDR3 has 13 amino acids. V was clipped by 1 base and J by 6 bases, with 7 bases between them. Germline loops: CDR1 SEHNR, CDR2 FQNEAQ (reference sequence). DNA for the CDR3: TGTGCCAGCAGCTTAGGGGCCGCAAACATTCAGTACTTC. Protein product: CASSLGAANIQYF.

This clonotype was seen repeatedly, ten times or more. The chain has TRBV20-1 and TRBJ1-5; D unresolved. The CDR3 spans 14 residues. Germline V CDR1 and CDR2: DFQATT, SNEGSKA (reference sequence). Trimming shortened V by 0 bases and J by 1 base, and 7 bases separated the two germline ends. CDR3 nucleotide sequence: TGCAGTGCTAGAGATTACCGGAGCAATCAGCCCCAGCATTTT. Amino acid sequence: CSARDYRSNQPQHF.

Only a few counts were recorded for this clonotype. This chain uses TRBV10-2 with TRBJ2-5; 7 bases align to TRBD1. Germline V gene sequence: CDR1 WSHSY, CDR2 SAAADI. V was pared by 6 bases and J by 4 bases, with 5 bases of the junction left unmatched. This CDR3 is 13 amino acids long. The CDR3 reads CASRDRLRETQYF. In DNA, the CDR3 is TGCGCCAGCAGGGACAGGCTCCGAGAGACCCAGTACTTC.

The chain combines TRBV20-1 with TRBJ2-7, with 10 bases that match TRBD2. The CDR3 spans 14 residues. J lost 2 bases, V lost 6 bases, and 7 bases had no gene match. Germline V gene sequence: CDR1 DFQATT, CDR2 SNEGSKA (reference sequence). The CDR3 sequence: CSALGLAGAYEQYF. DNA of the CDR3: TGCAGTGCCCTGGGCCTAGCGGGAGCCTACGAGCAGTACTTC.

The gene calls are TRBV19 and TRBJ1-1; D gene unclear. Germline values: CDR1 LNHDA, CDR2 SQIVND (reference sequence). The V gene lost 5 bases and the J gene lost 7 bases, with 14 bases spanning the gap. The CDR3 totals 13 residues. The CDR3 nucleotides are TGTGCCAGTAGTGTCGTGGGCTTGGGTGAAGCTTTCTTT. Translating it yields CASSVVGLGEAFF.